This section outlines one TCR delta chain sequence together with its context. The antigen remains unidentified. The CDR3 is 13 residues long. The V gene's germline CDR1 is TSWWSYY and CDR2 QGS. Trimming shortened V by 3 bases and J by 10 bases, and 15 bases separated the two germline ends. Alphabeta T cells were depleted, then CD3+ Vdelta1+ Vdelta2- thymocytes were FACS-sorted. This record comes from a study of Vδ1+ human thymocytes. Notes on the study in general: TRG sequences recurred across donors, whereas TRD sequences stayed essentially private. Highly polyclonal TRG and TRD repertoires with Gaussian CDR3 length distributions appeared in thymus.

The template was reverse-transcribed extracted RNA. CDR3 amplicons came from multiplex PCR with pooled V-gene forward and constant-region reverse primers. TCRdb re-analyzed the multiplex PCR reads via CATT. The sample shows around 23,000 delta-chain clones, more than 6% of them seen only once. Specimen: Vdelta1+ gamma-delta thymocytes from the thymus. The sample's subset: FACS-sorted CD3+ TCRalphabeta- TCRVdelta1+ TCRVdelta2- thymocytes. This receptor was taken from a girl under two years old who had congenital heart surgery. J is TRDJ1 and V is TRDV1; perhaps TRDD2 as D (5 bases). For the CDR3, the DNA is TGTGCTCTTGGGGACGCCTTCTTTGCGACACTCATCTTT. This sequence encodes CALGDAFFATLIF.